This T cell receptor beta chain stems from a study of blood T cell repertoires in COVID-19. Participant-given clinical history determined each cohort assignment. In the study's own analysis: Reference gene primer amplification gave nucleated cell count estimates. Some clones are missing from TCRdb's copy, which holds only in-frame ones; the method was immunoSEQ multiplex PCR. That table is the source of V, J and clone size, and D and trimming were worked out from the DNA. The sample contains about 220,000 clones, 83% of which appear only once. The origin of this receptor is a woman aged 50 to 60 who had been exposed to COVID-19. The specimen sequenced was PBMCs or T cells enriched from blood (not recorded which).

Written as DNA, the CDR3 is TGCGCCAGCAGCCAAGACGCGATGACATCAGATACGCAGTATTTT. It specifies CASSQDAMTSDTQYF. The gene calls are TRBV4-3 and TRBJ2-3; D is unclear. The CDR3 covers 15 residues. Germline-derived CDR1 and CDR2 are LGHNA and YSLEER. The germline V and J ends were trimmed by 0 bases and 4 bases, with 11 bases remaining between them.